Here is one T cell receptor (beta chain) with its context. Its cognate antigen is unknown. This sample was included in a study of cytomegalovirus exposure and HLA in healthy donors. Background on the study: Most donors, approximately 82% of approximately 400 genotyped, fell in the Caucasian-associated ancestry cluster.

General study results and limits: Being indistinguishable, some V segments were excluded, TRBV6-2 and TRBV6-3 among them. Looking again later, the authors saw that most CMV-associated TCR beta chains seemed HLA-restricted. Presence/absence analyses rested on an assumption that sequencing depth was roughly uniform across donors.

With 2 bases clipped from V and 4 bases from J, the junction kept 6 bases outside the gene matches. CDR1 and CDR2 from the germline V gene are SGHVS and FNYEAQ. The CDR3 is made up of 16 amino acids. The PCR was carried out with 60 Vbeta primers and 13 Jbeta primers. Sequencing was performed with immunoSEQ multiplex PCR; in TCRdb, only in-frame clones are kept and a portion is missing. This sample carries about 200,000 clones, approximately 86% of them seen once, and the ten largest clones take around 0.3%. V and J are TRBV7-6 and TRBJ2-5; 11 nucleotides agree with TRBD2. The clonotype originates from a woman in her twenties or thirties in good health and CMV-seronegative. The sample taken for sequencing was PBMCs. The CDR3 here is CASSLLAGGVGETQYF. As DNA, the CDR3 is TGTGCCAGCAGCTTACTAGCGGGAGGAGTTGGAGAGACCCAGTACTTC.